These T cell receptor beta chains were read from a single sample in a study of brain T cells in children with intractable seizures. Sequencing used immunoSEQ multiplex PCR; TCRdb keeps in-frame clones, though not all of them. The sample contains a few hundred thousand clones, roughly 92% of which appear only once. Specimen: peripheral blood, collected about 5 months after surgery. The origin of the receptors is a boy younger than two with tuberous sclerosis and intractable seizures. CDR3s include the opening cysteine and the closing phenylalanine or tryptophan. A D gene is named only where the DNA matches it firmly. A row's size may be missing; if present it is once, few, many or a size class.

>NA|TRBV19|once|TRBJ1-1
CASSMSSGGAEAFF
TGTGCCAGTAGTATGTCTTCTGGTGGCGCTGAAGCTTTCTTT
>NA|TRBV5-4|NA|TRBJ1-1
CASSLDRIHTEAFF
TGTGCCAGCAGCTTGGACAGAATTCACACTGAAGCTTTCTTT
>NA|TRBV5-1|NA|TRBJ1-4
CASSLAEAGTNEKLFF
TGCGCCAGCAGCTTGGCCGAGGCAGGGACTAATGAAAAACTGTTTTTT
>TRBD2|TRBV27|NA|TRBJ2-7
CASGIAGGFYEQYF
TGTGCCAGCGGTATAGCGGGAGGATTCTACGAGCAGTACTTC
>NA|TRBV24-1|NA|TRBJ2-7
CATSVTRGGYYEQYF
TGTGCCACCAGCGTAACGCGTGGGGGTTACTACGAGCAGTACTTC
>TRBD2|TRBV6-5|once|TRBJ2-5
CASSLAGGNQETQYF
TGTGCCAGCAGCCTAGCGGGGGGAAATCAAGAGACCCAGTACTTC
>NA|TRBV5-1|NA|TRBJ2-1
CASSLFPSYNEQFF
TGCGCCAGCAGCTTGTTTCCGAGCTACAATGAGCAGTTCTTC
>TRBD1|TRBV5-1|NA|TRBJ1-3
CASSLLGQGYPSGNTIYF
TGCGCCAGCAGCTTGTTAGGACAGGGATATCCCTCCGGAAACACCATATATTTT
>TRBD2|TRBV3-1/TRBV3-2|NA|TRBJ2-7
CASSLGTSIYEQYF
TGTGCCAGCAGCCTAGGGACTAGTATCTACGAGCAGTACTTC
>TRBD1|TRBV7-9|NA|TRBJ2-5
CASSASGTGGWETQYF
TGTGCCAGCAGCGCCTCCGGGACAGGAGGGTGGGAGACCCAGTACTTC
>NA|TRBV7-3|once|TRBJ2-3
CASSLTGLVDTQYF
TGTGCCAGCAGCTTAACAGGGTTAGTGGATACGCAGTATTTT
>TRBD2|TRBV10-3|NA|TRBJ2-7
CAISSSGGEQYF
TGTGCCATCAGCTCCTCGGGGGGCGAGCAGTACTTC
>NA|TRBV10-2|NA|TRBJ2-2
CASSDEGGTGELFF
TGCGCCAGCAGTGATGAGGGGGGCACCGGGGAGCTGTTTTTT
>TRBD2|TRBV2|NA|TRBJ2-1
CASSDGTSGRALREQFF
TGTGCCAGCAGTGATGGGACTAGCGGGAGGGCGTTAAGAGAGCAGTTCTTC
>NA|TRBV11-3|once|TRBJ1-1
CASSLGAAEAFF
TGTGCCAGCAGCTTAGGGGCGGCGGAAGCTTTCTTT